This TCR beta chain is from a study of T cell responses to AZD1222 COVID-19 vaccine. Study outcomes and limitations: Increases in Spike-specific TCR breadth and depth were seen after two AZD1222 doses. AZD1222 recipients seropositive at baseline numbered only 6 or 7.

With respect to this clone: Its specificity is not known.

V was clipped by 3 bases and J by 1 base, with 10 bases between them. The germline CDR1 and CDR2 sequences are SNHLY and FYNNEI. The CDR3 has 15 residues. Method: immunoSEQ multiplex PCR; TCRdb's copy keeps in-frame clones and lacks some. The table has about 130,000 clones, 88% seen once. This TCR was sampled from an adult who received the AZD1222 COVID-19 vaccine. The J gene is TRBJ1-3, the V gene TRBV2; D call uncertain. The sample in question was peripheral blood, obtained 28 days after the second AZD1222 dose. In DNA, the CDR3 is TGTGCCAGCAGTGACGGAAGGTGGTCTGGAAACACCATATATTTT. The encoded protein is CASSDGRWSGNTIYF. Complete variable domain (other parts from reference TRBV2 and TRBJ1-3): EPEVTQTPSHQVTQMGQEVILRCVPISNHLYFYWYRQILGQKVEFLVSFYNNEISEKSEIFDDQFSVERPDGSNFTLKIRSTKLEDSAMYFCASSDGRWSGNTIYFGEGSWLTVV.